A selection of T cell receptor beta chains follows, all from one sample in a study of blood T cell repertoires in COVID-19. Produced via immunoSEQ multiplex PCR; TCRdb's table is partial and in-frame only. The table lists 25,000 to 35,000 clones, 90% of them singletons. Source material: peripheral blood. The origin of the receptors is a human donor in a cohort sampled during active COVID-19. Both conserved end residues are part of each CDR3. A D gene is named only where the DNA matches it firmly. Where a row states a size, it is once, few, many or the class of an expanded clone; other rows omit it.

size	J	D	V	CDR3	DNA
.	TRBJ2-1	.	TRBV6-2/TRBV6-3	CASSSQTGDSYNEQFF	TGTGCCAGCAGTTCCCAAACGGGAGACTCCTACAATGAGCAGTTCTTC
few	TRBJ1-6	.	TRBV4-3	CASSQVHTDAYSPLHF	TGCGCCAGCAGCCAAGTTCATACAGACGCCTATTCACCCCTCCACTTT
.	TRBJ1-1	.	TRBV30	CAWTVGVNTEAFF	TGTGCCTGGACCGTAGGGGTAAACACTGAAGCTTTCTTT
once	TRBJ1-4	.	TRBV2	CASSVVRSANEKLFF	TGTGCCAGCAGTGTAGTCAGGTCCGCTAATGAAAAACTGTTTTTT
.	TRBJ2-7	.	TRBV7-2	CASSSFGTDEQYF	TGTGCCAGCAGCTCCTTCGGTACTGACGAGCAGTACTTC
.	TRBJ1-3	.	TRBV18	CASSPPRQVPGNTIYF	TGTGCCAGCTCACCACCGAGACAGGTCCCGGGAAACACCATATATTTT
.	TRBJ2-2	TRBD1	TRBV2	CASGTGVTGELFF	TGTGCCAGCGGGACAGGGGTTACCGGGGAGCTGTTTTTT
.	TRBJ2-1	TRBD1	TRBV5-6	CASSLAGTGEYNEQFF	TGTGCCAGCAGCTTGGCTGGGACAGGGGAATACAATGAGCAGTTCTTC
.	TRBJ2-3	TRBD1	TRBV6-6	CASNRDRATDTQYF	TGTGCCAGCAATCGGGACAGGGCCACAGATACGCAGTATTTT
.	TRBJ2-1	.	TRBV7-8	CASSLASGLYNEQFF	TGTGCCAGCAGCTTAGCGAGCGGCCTATACAATGAGCAGTTCTTC
once	TRBJ2-7	TRBD1	TRBV28	CASSFPPTGEVDLYEQYF	TGTGCCAGCAGTTTCCCTCCGACAGGGGAGGTGGACCTCTACGAGCAGTACTTC
.	TRBJ2-7	TRBD2	TRBV3-1/TRBV3-2	CASSQRGGPYEQYF	TGTGCCAGCAGCCAAAGGGGAGGGCCGTACGAGCAGTACTTC